This T cell receptor beta chain was sequenced in a study of cytomegalovirus exposure and HLA in healthy donors. Overall study context: The 120 validation repertoires, a later analysis reported, used the same platform as the approximately 730 repertoires from the first cohort.

The assay was immunoSEQ multiplex PCR, and TCRdb's table has in-frame clones only and misses some. The sample lists roughly 50,000 clones; approximately 93% were seen once. The V end lost 2 bases, the J end lost 8 bases, and 12 bases lay between the germline ends. The CDR3 runs to 13 residues. The V gene's germline CDR1 is SGHAT and CDR2 FQNNGV. The V call is TRBV11-2, the J call TRBJ1-1; possible D gene TRBD1, 5 bases. Material: PBMCs. This TCR came from a woman aged 18-29 years in good health and CMV-seropositive. CDR3 DNA: TGTGCCAGCAGCTTAAATGGGGCGGGAGAAGCTTTCTTT. Its translation is CASSLNGAGEAFF.